This T cell receptor (beta chain) was found in a study of blood T cell repertoires in COVID-19. The table came from immunoSEQ multiplex PCR; TCRdb's copy has only in-frame clones and leaves some out. Here the sample spans about 160,000 clones, around 85% being singletons. Trimming took off 7 bases at V and 1 base at J, with 13 bases between the two ends. The CDR3 runs 14 residues. Germline assignment: CDR1 MNHEY and CDR2 SVGAGI. This receptor was obtained from a woman aged 65 to 85 with acute or convalescent COVID-19. This chain connects TRBV6-5 to TRBJ1-1; the D is unclear. Material: peripheral blood. The CDR3 spells CASTRVYGNTEAFF. The DNA for the CDR3 is TGTGCCAGCACCCGGGTGTACGGGAACACTGAAGCTTTCTTT.